A selection of T cell receptor beta chains follows, all from one sample in a study of low-dose radiotherapy and immunotherapy resistance in tumors. MiXCR, run by TCRdb on the reads, gives a single entry per CDR3 protein. The data contain around 58,000 distinct CDR3 sequences, around a quarter of them singletons. This material consisted of PBMCs, taken after low-dose radiotherapy plus immunotherapy. These TCRs come from a male donor with prostate cancer. Both conserved end residues are part of each CDR3. Size tells how often a clone was seen (once, few, many) or the class of an expanded clone, and some rows leave it out.

14,TRBV20-1,many,CSARDPFLQETQYF
14,TRBV28,NA,CASSLLAGTDTQYF
14,TRBV7-2,many,CASSLATGPETQYF
13,TRBV28,many,CASRRLAANEQFF
16,TRBV4-3,many,CASSQDTAYSNQPQHF
15,TRBV12-3/TRBV12-4,many,CASSLVGATNEKLFF
13,TRBV7-8,many,CASSLAIGNTIYF
19,TRBV5-4,medium-sized,CASSSPHTQKGTLQETQYF
12,TRBV12-3/TRBV12-4,many,CASTASRETQYF
13,TRBV3-1,many,CASSQDLGSPQHF
13,TRBV7-9,many,CASSKRQGSGYTF
13,TRBV4-1,many,CASSQRGDYEQYF
11,TRBV10-3,NA,CAISQKDTIYF
15,TRBV11-2,NA,CASSSRQGPQETQYF
17,TRBV3-1,many,CASSQAWGGPGGDTQYF
13,TRBV14,many,CASSQGTDYEQYF
15,TRBV20-1,NA,CSARVGNPGAYEQYF
17,TRBV5-3,many,CASSSGQTIQGKNIQYF
15,TRBV10-3,many,CAISDGGPGSLGYTF
17,TRBV14,many,CASSQVPPGQQQETQYF
15,TRBV28,many,CASSDSGRGTGELFF
14,TRBV14,many,CASSQGVTTGELFF
16,TRBV4-2,many,CASSRPGLAGSDTQYF
15,TRBV6-5,many,CASSRDRGSNQPQHF
16,TRBV20-1,NA,CSARAFGQGTYNEQFF
14,TRBV29-1,NA,CSVERLAGDYEQYF
17,TRBV5-4,NA,CASSLGPGTSDDNEQFF
11,TRBV12-3/TRBV12-4,many,CASRNANTIYF
15,TRBV3-1,many,CASQISGGGLAGYTF
15,TRBV14,NA,CASSQGDYPSETQYF
18,TRBV9,once,CASSVGLAGGPVGELFFF
15,TRBV10-3,many,CAISVGQGTDTEAFF
14,TRBV20-1,many,CSAKSTEGNQPQHF
15,TRBV28,NA,CASSSPGGTGELFFF
17,TRBV28,medium-sized,CASSLTELSGRGNEQFF
18,TRBV10-2,many,CASSDTGTGGSGANVLTF
14,TRBV28,many,CASSLAGVSYEQYF
14,TRBV20-1,many,CSARDPGLPYEQYF
13,TRBV28,many,CASSFVPQETQYF
14,TRBV2,many,CASTQGDNTGELFF
17,TRBV28,NA,CASSRMGYRGGNSPLHF
16,TRBV7-3,many,CASSPRGGEGKETQYF
16,TRBV9,many,CASSVGTSGSPGELFF
15,TRBV20-1,many,CSANDRDRVTYEQYF
14,TRBV7-6,many,CASSVRTGQETQYF
14,TRBV30,many,CAWSKEGVGSPLHF
14,TRBV7-9,many,CASSPKRDHLTQYF
14,TRBV6-2/TRBV6-3,many,CASDRVGNTGELFF
15,TRBV7-2,NA,CASSLDLALHYEQYF
12,TRBV2,many,CASSEIKYGYTF
18,TRBV18,NA,CASSPPLGQGPEDYEQYF
13,TRBV5-6,many,CASSLQGQETQYF
16,TRBV27,many,CASSYSEGEEVYEQYF
15,TRBV15,NA,CATSRVSGWGNIQYF
13,TRBV13,NA,CASTGLNGYGYTF
17,TRBV6-5,many,CASSQVIGTGVYNEQFF
13,TRBV7-2,many,CASRAGGTGELFF
13,TRBV5-1,NA,CASRKGQGSGYTF
13,TRBV9,NA,CASSVGTSGREFF
13,TRBV10-3,many,CAISPGQSPGYTF